Below are 11 T cell receptor beta chains sequenced from a single sample in a study of glioma-infiltrating T cells. TCR alpha and beta CDR3 regions were amplified from RNA using iRepertoire nested multiplex PCR. TCRdb re-derived calls from the multiplex PCR reads in MiXCR, one entry per CDR3 protein. The sample has around 350,000 distinct CDR3 sequences; less than 50% are singletons. Sequences were obtained from glioma tissue, nonneoplastic brain tissue, or PBMCs (not recorded which). The source is a human donor with low-grade glioma or glioblastoma, undergoing nonglioma brain surgery, or in good health (not recorded which).

This clonotype was counted a few times. The chain couples TRBV2 to TRBJ2-3; 9 bases line up with TRBD2. Germline assignment: CDR1 SNHLY and CDR2 FYNNEI. CDR3 length equals 14 residues. The V segment lost 8 bases and the J segment 2 bases; nucleotides outside the gene matches: 5. The DNA of the CDR3 is TGTGCCAGCGGGGCGGGAGGGCCCACAGATACGCAGTATTTT. It is translated as CASGAGGPTDTQYF.

This clonotype has only a few counts. This chain connects TRBV4-3 to TRBJ2-3; a possible D gene is TRBD2 (5 bases). CDR1 is LGHNA and CDR2 is YSLEER in the germline V gene. V gave up 5 bases and J gave up 1 base, with 16 bases separating them. The CDR3 covers 16 residues. The CDR3 spells CASSTSGGAGTDTQYF. CDR3 coding DNA: TGCGCCAGCAGCACGTCCGGAGGCGCAGGCACAGATACGCAGTATTTT.

This clonotype came up many times. The V and J genes are TRBV6-1 and TRBJ2-7; D possibly corresponds to TRBD1 (5 bases). CDR1 MNHNS and CDR2 SASEGT come from the germline V gene. The CDR3 is 12 residues long. V lost 6 bases to trimming and J lost 3 bases, with 9 bases between them. CDR3 amino acids: CASSPGNYEQYF. CDR3 DNA: TGTGCCAGCAGCCCAGGGAACTACGAGCAGTACTTC.

This clonotype came up a few times. This chain uses TRBV12-3 or TRBV12-4 with TRBJ1-3; D gene uncertain. V was cut by 6 bases and J by 1 base, with 13 bases left in between. CDR3 length: 15 residues. In DNA form, the CDR3 reads TGTGCCAGCAGCCGATTGAGGTTATCTGGAAACACCATATATTTT. Protein: CASSRLRLSGNTIYF.

This clonotype was observed a handful of times. The rearrangement uses TRBV28 and TRBJ1-5; the D gene is possibly TRBD1 (5 bases). The germline V gene has CDR1 MDHEN and CDR2 SYDVKM. This CDR3 contains 15 residues. V gave up 2 bases and J gave up 6 bases, with 14 bases separating them. The CDR3 nucleotides read TGTGCCAGCAGTTTAATGGGACGAGTGGCTCAGCCCCAGCATTTT. This sequence encodes CASSLMGRVAQPQHF.

In this sample, this clonotype turned up a few times. The rearrangement links TRBV27 to TRBJ2-3, with 7 bases identical to TRBD2. CDR1 MNHEY and CDR2 SMNVEV come from the germline V gene (reference sequence). CDR3 length: 17 residues. Unmatched junction bases numbered 13, after V lost 4 bases and J lost 3 bases. The DNA for the CDR3 is TGTGCCAGCAGTTCCCCCCTCGGCGGGAGAAGGACAGATACGCAGTATTTT. Translated: CASSSPLGGRRTDTQYF.

J is TRBJ1-5 and V is TRBV7-2; no clear D. V was shortened by 2 bases and J by 6 bases, with 8 bases between the two germline ends. The CDR3 has 13 residues. Germline CDR1 and CDR2: SGHTA and FQGNSA. The CDR3 bases are TGTGCCAGCAGCTTAACGACGGGTCAGCCCCAGCATTTT. It yields the protein CASSLTTGQPQHF.

This clonotype was found many times. J is TRBJ1-6 and V is TRBV28; TRBD1 matches at 7 bases. CDR1 and CDR2 (germline): MDHEN, SYDVKM. After removal of 11 bases from V and 7 bases from J, the junction contained 5 bases not matched to a gene. This CDR3 is built from 12 residues. CDR3 bases: TGTGCCGCGGGACAGCTCAATTCACCCCTCCACTTT. Its protein is CAAGQLNSPLHF. Using reference TRBV28 and TRBJ1-6 for the parts outside the CDR3, the full variable domain is DVKVTQSSRYLVKRTGEKVFLECVQDMDHENMFWYRQDPGLGLRLIYFSYDVKMKEKGDIPEGYSVSREKKERFSLILESASTNQTSMYLCAAGQLNSPLHFGNGTRLTVT.

The rearrangement links TRBV4-1 to TRBJ2-3; D call uncertain. The germline V gene encodes CDR1 MGHRA and CDR2 YSYEKL. V was shortened by 1 base and J by 8 bases, with 10 bases between the two germline ends. This CDR3 contains 13 residues. The CDR3 DNA reads TGCGCCAGCAGCCAAGTTCACCGCGGTACGCAGTATTTT. Translating it yields CASSQVHRGTQYF.

This chain joins TRBV24-1 and TRBJ2-3; tentatively, D is TRBD1 or TRBD2 (6 bases each). This CDR3 has 16 amino acids. Germline lookup yields CDR1 KGHDR and CDR2 SFDVKD. Trimming took 1 base from V and 2 from J, leaving 12 bases between them. The CDR3, as DNA: TGTGCCACCAGTGATTTTTTTGGGGGGCTCACAGATACGCAGTATTTT. Translating it yields CATSDFFGGLTDTQYF.

The chain couples TRBV27 to TRBJ1-2; D remains ambiguous. From germline, CDR1 is MNHEY and CDR2 SMNVEV (reference sequence). CDR3 length: 13 residues. Trimming left V 6 bases short and J 4 bases short, with 12 bases between. This chain's CDR3 is CASSQHEGYGYTF. Written as DNA, the CDR3 is TGTGCCAGCAGCCAGCATGAGGGCTATGGCTACACCTTC.